Below are 11 T cell receptor beta chains sequenced from a single sample in a study of T cell repertoires in cytomegalovirus infection (dated by TCRdb to between 2018 and 2021). The sample's treatment or condition label, in plain terms: in vitro stimulation with specific CMV peptide epitopes to enrich CMV-specific T cells. These receptors' targets are unknown. The data were produced on an Illumina HiSeq 1500. The public sequencing data were trimmed at Q25 with fastp and processed into clonotypes with MiXCR by TCRdb, which kept only in-frame beta chains. Under each unique CDR3 protein, matching rows form one entry showing the most common genes and DNA. Within this sample are some 700,000 distinct CDR3 sequences, with roughly 33% of them counted one time only. About 20% of the sample comes from the top ten. The input for sequencing was cultured PBMCs, taken from culture after CMV antigen stimulation. The receptors stem from a human donor in good health (CMV status not recorded). Some clones in this sample may be carry-over from other donors' samples.

This clonotype has a count of ten or more. The chain links TRBV19 to TRBJ2-5; D possibly uses TRBD1 or TRBD2 (5 bases each). CDR3 size: 13 residues. Trimming pared 2 bases from V and 5 bases from J, leaving 9 bases between. Germline CDR1 is LNHDA and CDR2 is SQIVND (reference sequence). CDR3 in DNA: TGTGCCAGTAGTATATCCGGGGCGGAGACCCAGTACTTC. As protein: CASSISGAETQYF.

The chain is built from TRBV18 and TRBJ2-5; D is unclear. The CDR3 runs to 15 residues. V gave up 3 bases and J gave up 3 bases, with 14 bases separating them. In germline, CDR1 is KGHSH, CDR2 LQKENI. In DNA form, the CDR3 reads TGTGCCAGCTCACCCACTGTGGGATTTGAAGAGACCCAGTACTTC. This gives the protein CASSPTVGFEETQYF.

This clonotype was observed a handful of times. The chain is built from TRBV12-3 or TRBV12-4 and TRBJ2-3, with 8 positions matching TRBD2. The CDR3 runs to 14 residues. The V gene end was trimmed by 1 base and the J gene end by 4 bases; junction bases not matched to a gene: 1. DNA for the CDR3: TGTGCCAGCAGTTTAGGAGCGGGAGCAGATACGCAGTATTTT. It translates to CASSLGAGADTQYF.

V and J are TRBV7-2 and TRBJ2-1; 8 bases are shared with TRBD2. Germline-derived CDR1 and CDR2 are SGHTA and FQGNSA. The CDR3 spans 16 residues. J gave up 8 bases and V 2 bases, and 11 bases lay outside the gene matches. The CDR3 region is CASSLYGGGLSDEQFF. As DNA, the CDR3 is TGTGCCAGCAGCTTATACGGCGGGGGGTTGAGCGATGAGCAGTTCTTC. The whole variable domain, remainder taken from reference TRBV7-2 and TRBJ2-1, is GAGVSQSPSNKVTEKGKDVELRCDPISGHTALYWYRQSLGQGLEFLIYFQGNSAPDKSGLPSDRFSAERTGGSVSTLTIQRTQQEDSAVYLCASSLYGGGLSDEQFFGPGTRLTVL.

This clonotype was seen a handful of times. The chain combines TRBV7-6 with TRBJ2-1, with TRBD2 identical over 9 bases. The CDR3 spans 14 residues. V lost 1 base to trimming and J lost 11 bases; unmatched junction nucleotides: 6. Germline V gives CDR1 SGHVS, CDR2 FNYEAQ. CDR3 sequence: CASSLVGTSFQQFF. The CDR3 DNA follows: TGTGCCAGCAGCTTAGTCGGGACTAGCTTTCAGCAGTTCTTC. The full variable domain, rest sourced from reference TRBV7-6 and TRBJ2-1, is GAGVSQSPRYKVTKRGQDVALRCDPISGHVSLYWYRQALGQGPEFLTYFNYEAQQDKSGLPNDRFSAERPEGSISTLTIQRTEQRDSAMYRCASSLVGTSFQQFFGPGTRLTVL.

This clonotype has only a few counts. Here the CDR3 reads CASRSRTGSTYEQYF. CDR3 sequence (DNA): TGTGCCAGCAGATCCCGGACAGGGAGTACCTACGAGCAGTACTTC. This chain links TRBV28 with TRBJ2-7; 8 nucleotides align to TRBD1. CDR3 length: 15 amino acids. With 6 bases clipped from V and 2 bases from J, the junction kept 9 bases outside the gene matches. Germline CDR1 is MDHEN and CDR2 is SYDVKM.

The rearrangement uses TRBV4-1 and TRBJ2-5; 12 bases are shared with TRBD2. This CDR3 has 17 amino acids. J lost 4 bases, V lost 1 base, and 7 bases had no gene match. The V gene's germline CDR1 is MGHRA and CDR2 YSYEKL. CDR3 in amino acids: CASSQVTSGGSGETQYF. The CDR3 bases are TGCGCCAGCAGCCAAGTAACTAGCGGGGGGTCTGGAGAGACCCAGTACTTC.

This sequence joins TRBV27 and TRBJ2-7; 7 positions agree with TRBD2. Germline CDR1 MNHEY, CDR2 SMNVEV (reference sequence). With 1 base clipped from V and 6 bases from J, the junction kept 6 bases outside the gene matches. The CDR3 loop spans 14 amino acids. CDR3 sequence reads: CASSLFPTSREQYF. CDR3 coding DNA: TGTGCCAGCAGTTTATTCCCGACTAGCCGCGAGCAGTACTTC.

In its sample, this clonotype was seen many times. The chain employs TRBV7-2 and TRBJ1-1; D remains unclear. The CDR3 spans 12 residues. Per germline, CDR1 SGHTA and CDR2 FQGNSA. The V end lost 3 bases, the J end lost 4 bases, and 6 bases lay between the germline ends. CDR3 nucleotides: TGTGCCAGCAGCTTCTCTGGCACTGAAGCTTTCTTT. This sequence encodes CASSFSGTEAFF.

The chain recombines TRBV27 with TRBJ1-4; D remains unclear. The germline gives CDR1 MNHEY, CDR2 SMNVEV (reference sequence). CDR3 length: 15 residues. Trimming shortened V by 6 bases and J by 0 bases, and 11 bases separated the two germline ends. CDR3 coding DNA: TGTGCCAGCAGCTCCTACATCGCAACTAATGAAAAACTGTTTTTT. Translation: CASSSYIATNEKLFF.

In this sample, this clonotype turned up many times. The genes are TRBV7-2 and TRBJ2-1, with TRBD2 matching over 8 bases. Germline CDR1 SGHTA, CDR2 FQGNSA. The CDR3 runs 17 residues. Unmatched junction bases numbered 15, after V lost 3 bases and J lost 8 bases. The DNA for the CDR3 is TGTGCCAGCAGCTTTAGGGTGTCGGGGGGGGGCTCCTATGAGCAGTTCTTC. Its protein product is CASSFRVSGGGSYEQFF.